These 30 T cell receptor beta chains were all obtained from the same sample, sequenced in a study of regulatory T cells in long-lasting Graves disease (dated by TCRdb to about 2021). Per the publication, the time point label means: newly diagnosed GD, antithyroid drugs for less than 3 months. For both TCR sequencing and RNA sequencing, RNA was extracted from PBMCs using TRIzol. Library construction relied on multiplex PCR. Sequenced on an Illumina HiSeq 4000. TCR beta libraries were built with iRepertoire HTBI primers and Arm-PCR amplification of CDR3 regions. Clones were called with MiXCR by TCRdb after fastp trimmed the public reads at Q25, and only in-frame beta chains were retained. All rows with the same CDR3 protein become a single entry with the most common DNA and genes. This sample holds fewer than 650,000 distinct CDR3 sequences; about 16% were observed only once. Clones ranked in the top ten supply more than 15% of the sample.

The data were also submitted as part of a second study, on T cells in Graves' hyperthyroidism and ophthalmopathy.

The sequences come from peripheral blood mononuclear cells (PBMCs), collected at new diagnosis, from a patient treated with antithyroid drugs. The receptors here all came from a woman aged 25 to 45 with Graves disease. Donor details come from another sample of the same person, matched by shared clones.

J is TRBJ2-1 and V is TRBV28; D unclear. V was cut by 3 bases and J by 9 bases, with 9 bases left in between. Per germline, CDR1 MDHEN and CDR2 SYDVKM. The CDR3 covers 12 residues. CDR3 DNA: TGTGCCAGCAGTTTGGGGTCTGGTGAGCAGTTCTTC. Translating it yields CASSLGSGEQFF.

The chain employs TRBV27 and TRBJ2-2, with 8 bases identical to TRBD1. This CDR3 is built from 16 residues. Unmatched junction bases numbered 9, after V lost 6 bases and J lost 3 bases. CDR1 and CDR2 from the germline V gene are MNHEY and SMNVEV (reference sequence). The CDR3 protein is CASRPSGGAYTGELFF. The CDR3 DNA reads TGTGCCAGCAGACCTTCAGGGGGCGCATACACCGGGGAGCTGTTTTTT.

The chain carries TRBV29-1 and TRBJ2-2; 10 bases align to TRBD2. Germline V gives CDR1 SQVTM, CDR2 ANQGSEA. V lost 6 bases and J lost 1; bases outside the gene matches: 2. The CDR3 loop spans 14 amino acids. The CDR3 loop is CSVRLAGNTGELFF. The CDR3 coding sequence is TGCAGCGTCCGACTAGCGGGGAACACCGGGGAGCTGTTTTTT.

This clonotype was counted a few times. The chain carries TRBV5-1 and TRBJ2-2; no reliable D call. The germline V gene encodes CDR1 SGHRS and CDR2 YFSETQ. Trimming cost V 4 bases and J 0 bases, with 10 bases left between them. The CDR3 runs to 15 residues. The CDR3: CASSPWASNTGELFF. In DNA, the CDR3 is TGCGCCAGCAGCCCGTGGGCGTCGAACACCGGGGAGCTGTTTTTT.

This clonotype was counted between two and nine times. The chain carries TRBV5-1 and TRBJ2-6; 10 bases agree with TRBD1. The CDR3 runs 17 residues. Germline V gene sequence: CDR1 SGHRS, CDR2 YFSETQ. V dropped 4 bases and J dropped 2; count of bases not matched to a gene: 6. The CDR3 region is CASSDRGQITGANVLTF. CDR3 coding DNA: TGCGCCAGCAGCGACAGGGGGCAAATAACTGGGGCCAACGTCCTGACTTTC. The whole variable domain, remainder taken from reference TRBV5-1 and TRBJ2-6, is KAGVTQTPRYLIKTRGQQVTLSCSPISGHRSVSWYQQTPGQGLQFLFEYFSETQRNKGNFPGRFSGRQFSNSRSEMNVSTLELGDSALYLCASSDRGQITGANVLTFGAGSRLTVL.

The J gene is TRBJ1-3, the V gene TRBV6-5; TRBD1 agrees at 8 bases. The CDR3 has 15 amino acids. J lost 4 bases, V lost 2 bases, and 4 bases had no gene match. Germline values: CDR1 MNHEY, CDR2 SVGAGI. The CDR3 sequence is CASSYGTGRGNTIYF. For the CDR3, the DNA is TGTGCCAGCAGTTACGGGACAGGCCGCGGAAACACCATATATTTT.

This clonotype appeared many times. The V and J genes are TRBV6-2 or TRBV6-3 and TRBJ1-1, with D possibly being TRBD1 (5 bases). CDR1 MNHEY and CDR2 SVGEGT come from the germline V gene. The CDR3 covers 13 residues. The V end lost 4 bases, the J end lost 10 bases, and 16 bases lay between the germline ends. The DNA for the CDR3 is TGTGCCAGCAGTTTGTCCCAGGGCGAACGAGCTTTCTTT. It encodes CASSLSQGERAFF.

Worth noting for this clonotype: Possible read error: a much larger clone is one base away. The V call is TRBV28, the J call TRBJ2-1, with 8 bases matching TRBD2. Germline loops: CDR1 MDHEN, CDR2 SYDVKM. The CDR3 runs 15 residues. CDR3 DNA sequence: TGTGCCAGCGGTTTAGGGCGGGAGGATTACAATGAGCAGTTCTTC. It codes for CASGLGREDYNEQFF. Using reference TRBV28 and TRBJ2-1 for the parts outside the CDR3, the full variable domain is DVKVTQSSRYLVKRTGEKVFLECVQDMDHENMFWYRQDPGLGLRLIYFSYDVKMKEKGDIPEGYSVSREKKERFSLILESASTNQTSMYLCASGLGREDYNEQFFGPGTRLTVL.

CDR3 protein: CSARPLDRDDYEQYF. The CDR3 DNA is TGCAGTGCTAGACCCCTGGACAGGGATGACTACGAGCAGTACTTC. The chain joins TRBV20-1 to TRBJ2-7; 8 bases line up with TRBD1. The length of the CDR3 is 15 residues. After removal of 2 bases from V and 3 bases from J, the junction contained 9 bases not matched to a gene. CDR1 and CDR2 from the germline V gene are DFQATT and SNEGSKA (reference sequence).

The rearrangement uses TRBV10-3 and TRBJ2-2; TRBD2 might be the D (5 bases). Per the germline V gene, CDR1 is ENHRY and CDR2 is SYGVKD. V was pared by 0 bases and J by 6 bases, with 14 bases between. The CDR3 sequence is 16 residues long. The CDR3 DNA is TGTGCCATCAGTGAGTCGGCTCAGGAGGTCGCCGGGGAGCTGTTTTTT. The encoded protein is CAISESAQEVAGELFF.

The chain has TRBV19 and TRBJ1-5, with D uncertain. V lost 7 bases to trimming and J lost 0 bases, with 10 bases between them. The CDR3 totals 14 residues. From germline, CDR1 is LNHDA and CDR2 SQIVND (reference sequence). This CDR3 reads CASNAGNSNQPQHF. The CDR3, as DNA: TGTGCCAGTAATGCCGGGAATAGCAATCAGCCCCAGCATTTT.

The chain uses TRBV7-9 and TRBJ2-1; 9 bases match TRBD2. The CDR3 runs to 14 residues. CDR1 is SEHNR, CDR2 FQNEAQ, per germline (reference sequence). J was trimmed by 10 bases and V by 0 bases; bases with no gene match: 4. Here the CDR3 reads CASSLAAGGYEQFF. DNA for the CDR3: TGTGCCAGCAGCTTAGCGGCGGGAGGGTACGAGCAGTTCTTC.

V is TRBV30 and J is TRBJ1-2; 9 nucleotides agree with TRBD1. CDR3 length: 13 residues. Per germline, CDR1 GTSNPN and CDR2 SVGIG (reference sequence). V dropped 0 bases and J dropped 5; count of bases not matched to a gene: 1. CDR3 sequence (DNA): TGTGCCTGGAGTGTCGGGACAGGGTATGGCTACACCTTC. Translated: CAWSVGTGYGYTF.

The chain joins TRBV7-2 to TRBJ2-7; D may be TRBD2 (8 bases). Germline V gives CDR1 SGHTA, CDR2 FQGNSA. CDR3 length: 16 amino acids. V lost 1 base and J lost 4, with 17 bases in between. The chain's CDR3 is CASSLEGTAGVYEQYF. The CDR3 nucleotides read TGTGCCAGCAGCTTAGAAGGGACAGCGGGAGTTTACGAGCAGTACTTC.

This clonotype was counted many times. The chain has TRBV28 and TRBJ2-1, with TRBD2 matching 9 bases. The J segment lost 8 bases and the V segment lost 6 bases, leaving 5 bases of the junction unmatched. The CDR3 has 13 amino acids. CDR1 and CDR2 (germline): MDHEN, SYDVKM. The CDR3 reads CASSLAGLYEQFF. The CDR3 DNA reads TGTGCCAGCAGCCTAGCGGGATTATATGAGCAGTTCTTC.

This clonotype has at least ten counts. The V call is TRBV28, the J call TRBJ1-5, with D perhaps matching TRBD1 (5 bases). The CDR3 totals 12 residues. Germline CDR1 and CDR2: MDHEN and SYDVKM. The ends were cut back, 6 bases at V and 6 bases at J, with 9 bases in the middle. CDR3 in DNA: TGTGCCAGCAGGTCGACAGCTCAGCCCCAGCATTTT. It is translated as CASRSTAQPQHF.

This clonotype appeared a few times. The chain carries TRBV19 and TRBJ2-5; TRBD2 agrees at 8 bases. Germline CDR1 reads LNHDA; CDR2 reads SQIVND (reference sequence). Losses at the gene ends were 8 bases for V and 5 bases for J; bases not matched to a gene: 13. There are 15 residues in the CDR3. In DNA, the CDR3 is TGTGCCAGTTCGACGCAGGCGGGGGGCGCGGAGACCCAGTACTTC. It encodes CASSTQAGGAETQYF. The full variable domain, in which reference TRBV19 and TRBJ2-5 provide the parts outside the CDR3, is DGGITQSPKYLFRKEGQNVTLSCEQNLNHDAMYWYRQDPGQGLRLIYYSQIVNDFQKGDIAEGYSVSREKKESFPLTVTSAQKNPTAFYLCASSTQAGGAETQYFGPGTRLLVL.

This clonotype was detected a few times. V usage is TRBV20-1 and J usage is TRBJ1-2, with 9 bases fitting TRBD1. Germline CDR1 is DFQATT and CDR2 is SNEGSKA (reference sequence). CDR3 length equals 14 residues. V trimming: 6 bases; J trimming: 3 bases; junction bases outside the gene matches: 8. Here the CDR3 DNA reads TGCAGTGCGGATGAACAGGGGGCTGACTATGGCTACACCTTC. It specifies CSADEQGADYGYTF.

This clonotype was counted ten times or more. The chain links TRBV6-1 to TRBJ2-7; 11 bases are a match to TRBD1. Germline V CDR1 and CDR2: MNHNS, SASEGT. J lost 2 bases, V lost 6 bases, and 6 bases had no gene match. The CDR3 sequence is 15 residues long. CDR3 sequence (DNA): TGTGCCAGCAGCCGAGGACAGGGGGCCACCTACGAGCAGTACTTC. Translated, it gives CASSRGQGATYEQYF.

This clonotype was recorded many times. This sequence joins TRBV12-3 or TRBV12-4 and TRBJ2-7; perhaps TRBD2 as D (6 bases). V was pared by 3 bases and J by 3 bases, with 12 bases between. The CDR3 covers 14 residues. The CDR3 is CASSFGSAGYEQYF. In DNA, the CDR3 is TGTGCCAGCAGTTTCGGGAGCGCCGGCTACGAGCAGTACTTC.

This clonotype came up many times. The CDR3, as DNA: TGTGCCAGCAGCTTGGCTAGCGGGAGTGGTAGGACAGATACGCAGTATTTT. Translated: CASSLASGSGRTDTQYF. The chain employs TRBV13 and TRBJ2-3; 10 nucleotides match TRBD2. The V and J ends lost 3 bases and 3 bases, in that order; junction bases with no gene match: 9. The CDR3 runs 17 residues. CDR1 PRHDT and CDR2 FYEKMQ come from the germline V gene (reference sequence).

Concerning this clonotype: A single base separates this from a much larger clone, so it may be a read error. CDR3 coding DNA: TGTGCCAGCAAATGGCTAGCGAAGAACACCGGGGAGCCGTTTTTT. It codes for CASKWLAKNTGEPFF. V is TRBV12-3 or TRBV12-4 and J is TRBJ2-2, with a tentative D call TRBD2 (6 bases). This CDR3 spans 15 amino acids.

This clonotype has ten or more counts. The chain employs TRBV5-1 and TRBJ2-7; D not certain. Trimming cost V 4 bases and J 3 bases, with 11 bases left between them. The CDR3 covers 13 residues. Germline lookup yields CDR1 SGHRS and CDR2 YFSETQ. CDR3 sequence reads: CASSQRTDYEQYF. CDR3 coding DNA: TGCGCCAGCAGCCAACGGACGGACTACGAGCAGTACTTC.

The CDR3 sequence: CARPQELADNEQFF. As DNA, the CDR3 is TGTGCCAGACCACAGGAGCTAGCGGACAATGAGCAGTTCTTC. The chain combines TRBV13 with TRBJ2-1; TRBD2 agrees at 7 bases. Trimming took 9 bases from V and 5 from J; bases not matched to a gene: 10. There are 14 residues in the CDR3. CDR1 PRHDT and CDR2 FYEKMQ come from the germline V gene (reference sequence).

The V call is TRBV20-1, the J call TRBJ2-1; the D is unclear. CDR1 and CDR2 from the germline V gene are DFQATT and SNEGSKA (reference sequence). The CDR3 spans 12 residues. V gave up 0 bases and J gave up 6 bases, with 6 bases separating them. CDR3 bases: TGCAGTGCTAGAGACCAAGTCAATGAGCAGTTCTTC. Translated: CSARDQVNEQFF.

This clonotype was counted ten times or more. This chain links TRBV11-3 with TRBJ2-1; D gene unclear. Germline-derived CDR1 and CDR2 are SGHNT and YENEEA. The V end lost 0 bases, the J end lost 8 bases, and 5 bases lay between the germline ends. The CDR3 contains 12 residues. The chain's CDR3 is CASSLEDDEQFF. The CDR3 DNA sequence: TGTGCCAGCAGCTTAGAAGACGATGAGCAGTTCTTC.

This chain links TRBV5-1 with TRBJ1-1; TRBD1 aligns across 8 bases. The germline gives CDR1 SGHRS, CDR2 YFSETQ. Trimming removed 4 bases from V and 1 base from J; junction bases left unmatched: 6. The CDR3 length is 15 residues. CDR3 nucleotides: TGCGCCAGCAGCCTTTTGGGACAGGCGAACACTGAAGCTTTCTTT. The encoded protein is CASSLLGQANTEAFF.

Many counts were recorded for this clonotype. The V and J genes are TRBV28 and TRBJ2-1, with 7 positions matching TRBD1. The ends lost 5 bases at V and 4 bases at J; junction bases unmatched: 8. From germline, CDR1 is MDHEN and CDR2 SYDVKM. This CDR3 has 15 amino acids. In DNA form, the CDR3 reads TGTGCCAGCAGTACGACTCCGACAGGGTACAATGAGCAGTTCTTC. This sequence encodes CASSTTPTGYNEQFF. Full variable domain (outside the CDR3, taken from reference TRBV28 and TRBJ2-1): DVKVTQSSRYLVKRTGEKVFLECVQDMDHENMFWYRQDPGLGLRLIYFSYDVKMKEKGDIPEGYSVSREKKERFSLILESASTNQTSMYLCASSTTPTGYNEQFFGPGTRLTVL.

CDR3 loop: CAWSSMGGTSGNTIYF. DNA for the CDR3: TGTGCCTGGAGTTCAATGGGCGGCACCTCTGGAAACACCATATATTTT. V and J are TRBV30 and TRBJ1-3; D is undetermined. The V end lost 2 bases, the J end lost 0 bases, and 14 bases lay between the germline ends. The CDR3 has 16 amino acids. Germline V lookup: CDR1 GTSNPN, CDR2 SVGIG (reference sequence).

The chain employs TRBV2 and TRBJ2-5; D not resolved. This CDR3 is 13 amino acids long. Trimming pared 3 bases from V and 1 base from J, leaving 6 bases between. Germline V CDR1 and CDR2: SNHLY, FYNNEI. The CDR3 bases are TGTGCCAGCAGTGATCTGCTCCAAGAGACCCAGTACTTC. This gives the protein CASSDLLQETQYF.